This entry is about one T cell receptor beta chain. The target antigen is unknown. One entry per CDR3 protein results from TCRdb running MiXCR on the reads. Of over 250,000 distinct CDR3 sequences listed, around 20% are singletons. The CDR3 extends over 17 amino acids. Germline-derived CDR1 and CDR2 are KGHDR and SFDVKD. V lost 5 bases, J lost 7 bases, and 8 bases stayed unmatched. The data originate from a study of T cell repertoires in cytomegalovirus infection. The J gene is TRBJ2-1, the V gene TRBV24-1; TRBD2 matches 15 bases. This receptor was obtained from a human donor in good health (CMV status not recorded). Some clones in this sample may be carry-over from other donors' samples. Here the sequenced sample was cultured PBMCs, taken from culture after CMV antigen stimulation. The CDR3 bases are TGTGCCACCAGTGGTGGGACTAGCGGGAGGATAGGGAATGAGCAGTTCTTC. It translates to CATSGGTSGRIGNEQFF.